The sequence of this T cell receptor (beta chain) was determined in a study of T-cell reconstitution after alpha-beta-depleted transplantation in children (dated by TCRdb to 2015 to 2016). Background for the entire study: T-cell immune reconstitution after TCRalphabeta/CD19-depleted allogeneic hematopoietic cell transplantation in children was quantitatively tracked in the study by means of TCR repertoire profiling. The full study reports these points: The apparently early alphabetaT-cell count recovery about two months after transplant was reportedly dependent on only several hundred rapidly expanded clones derived from non-depleted graft cells. The frequencies of hyperexpanded clones fell over the following months, and after one year, T-cell counts and TCRbeta diversity were mostly attributed to newly produced T cells. The high TCRbeta diversity at day 60 in some patients was ascribed to recipient T cells and intrathymic progenitors that had survived conditioning.

Counted from cysteine to phenylalanine, this CDR3 has 12 amino acids. Only the CDR3 region is kept as DNA, spanning 36 bases read in frame from base 1. CDR1 and CDR2 were assigned from the germline V gene as ENHRY and SYGVKD. Here V drops 8 bases and J drops 10 bases, and the junction holds 4 bases not matched to any gene. Receptors were amplified or captured by PCR. TCRdb records Illumina HiSeq 2500 as the sequencer. To normalize quantification of the TCRbeta repertoire, the TCR libraries were built with molecular barcoding that relied on unique molecular identifiers. Using fastp trimming at Q25 and MiXCR clonotype assembly, TCRdb reanalyzed the public sequencing data and kept in-frame beta chains. Identical CDR3 proteins give one entry, which carries the most common genes and DNA. The table for this sample lists fewer than 8,000 distinct CDR3 sequences; approximately 31% of them were counted only once. Approximately 2.2% of the sample goes to the ten largest clones.

Taken with the paper, the label for time point translates to: day 60 (about 2 months) after transplantation. Read against the paper, the sample's treatment or condition label means: allogeneic hematopoietic cell transplantation with graft depleted of TCRalphabeta T cells and CD19 B cells. The transplant recipients were children given TCRalphabeta/CD19-depleted allogeneic hematopoietic cell grafts. This clonotype is medium-sized (0.01 to 0.1%). The specificity of this receptor is unknown. No much larger clone is present one base from it, and per-base qualities are unavailable. The source is a boy younger than two who had a stem cell transplant for SCID, so the T cells may come from the graft donor. This material consisted of peripheral blood, taken 60 days after TCRalphabeta/CD19-depleted stem cell transplant. The chain joins TRBV10-3 to TRBJ1-6; TRBD1 aligns with 8 central bases. The CDR3 region has the sequence CAIAGGNSPLHF. The bases are TGTGCCATCGCAGGGGGCAACTCACCCCTCCACTTT.